These T cell receptor beta chains were read from a single sample in a study of OX40 agonist ivuxolimab in advanced cancers. TCRdb's table, derived via immunoSEQ multiplex PCR, lists solely in-frame clones and lacks some. The sample lists around 53,000 clones, 84% seen once, with almost 0.65% in the top ten. The source was CD4+ or CD8+ T cells sorted from blood, collected in a trial of the OX40 agonist ivuxolimab. The receptors were gathered from an adult with an advanced solid tumor such as melanoma, head and neck, liver or kidney cancer. Both conserved end residues are part of each CDR3. Clone size, where shown, is once, few, many, or a class for clones that have expanded.

clone_size v_call cdr3_aa
NA TRBV19 CASSQDQETQYF
NA TRBV30 CAWPALSGSHSRPPRF
few TRBV28 CASSSLWALSGIDYNEQFF
NA TRBV15 CASRVAGINEQFF
NA TRBV7-2 CASSPTPDRGAYEQYF
NA TRBV30 CAWALGDEQFF
few TRBV19 CASRPTGTGNTIYF
NA TRBV6-5 CASSSYREQYF
NA TRBV9 CASTKLKPSDTQYF
NA TRBV6-1 CASSEDGGGAAPGELFF
NA TRBV27 CASRIRGDLLNTGELFF
NA TRBV19 CASSITGRSNTEAFF
NA TRBV5-8 CASSLGQYGAEAFF
NA TRBV6-5 CASRPLGGNTIYF
NA TRBV6-4 CASSVLLGAGTQYF
few TRBV19 CASSIASGSTYEQYF
NA TRBV29-1 CSAMLVAAQETQYF
NA TRBV6-5 CASSYSTTGVEQFF
NA TRBV5-1 CASSSDSTYGYTF
NA TRBV13 CASSSPSGLAASYEQYF
NA TRBV2 CASAPVVRGPDNEQFF
few TRBV19 CATLPRTGGTEAFF
NA TRBV6-6 CASSLGLAFDTQYF
NA TRBV25-1 CASIPSGGGSYNSPLHF
once TRBV4-3 CASSQESLAIGELFF
NA TRBV7-2 CASSPVSPYSPLHF
NA TRBV18 CASLPGGGAHYNEQFF
NA TRBV4-3 CASSQEDSWRGGRNEQFF
NA TRBV27 CASRDQSNTGELFF
NA TRBV5-1 CASSPGTVGTEAFF
NA TRBV5-1 CASSLVPTSGNGELFF